This T cell receptor (beta chain) was observed in a study of regulatory T cells in long-lasting Graves disease. Regarding the study as a whole: New patients shared around 920 public clonotypes, fewer than the roughly 2,500 shared by persistent patients.

As for this clonotype: Its specificity is unknown.

CDR3 length equals 14 residues. CDR1 MNHEY and CDR2 SVGEGT come from the germline V gene. V was trimmed by 6 bases and J by 2 bases, leaving 11 bases between them. Time point in this sample: newly diagnosed GD, antithyroid drugs for less than 3 months. The TCR library was prepared using RNA isolated from PBMCs. Graves' disease diagnoses used American Thyroid Association guidelines. An endocrinology department located in Xi'an, China, was where the patients came from. Researchers made TCR beta libraries by using iRepertoire HTBI primers and running Arm-PCR on CDR3 regions. TCRdb re-called the multiplex PCR reads with MiXCR, one entry per CDR3 protein. This table holds about 400,000 distinct CDR3 sequences, 15% found once. The data also belong to a second study, concerning T cells in Graves' hyperthyroidism and ophthalmopathy. According to that study: The study used the HTBI primer set for a first-round RT-PCR of the TCR CDR3.

V usage is TRBV6-2 or TRBV6-3 and J usage is TRBJ1-5; maybe TRBD1 (5 bases). Sample: peripheral blood mononuclear cells (PBMCs), taken at new diagnosis, from a patient treated with antithyroid drugs. The receptor was isolated from a woman in her thirties or forties with Graves disease. CDR3 region: CASSPVGGNQPQHF. CDR3 bases: TGTGCCAGCAGCCCCGTGGGGGGCAATCAGCCCCAGCATTTT.